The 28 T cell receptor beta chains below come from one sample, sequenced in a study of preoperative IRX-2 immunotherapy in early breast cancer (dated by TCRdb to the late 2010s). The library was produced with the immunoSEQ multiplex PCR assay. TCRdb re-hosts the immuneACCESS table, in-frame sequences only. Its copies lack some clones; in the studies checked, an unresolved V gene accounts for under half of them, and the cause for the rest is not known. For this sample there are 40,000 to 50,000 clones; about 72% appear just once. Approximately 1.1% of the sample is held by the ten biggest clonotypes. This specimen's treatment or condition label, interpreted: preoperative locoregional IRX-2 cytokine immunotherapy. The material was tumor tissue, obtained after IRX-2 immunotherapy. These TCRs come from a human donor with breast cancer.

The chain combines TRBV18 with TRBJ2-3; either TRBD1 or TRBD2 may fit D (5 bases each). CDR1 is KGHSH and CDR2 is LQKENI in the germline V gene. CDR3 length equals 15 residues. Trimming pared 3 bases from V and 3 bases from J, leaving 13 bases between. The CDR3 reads CASSPTGPPTDTQYF. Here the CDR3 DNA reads TGTGCCAGCTCACCCACGGGGCCCCCTACAGATACGCAGTATTTT.

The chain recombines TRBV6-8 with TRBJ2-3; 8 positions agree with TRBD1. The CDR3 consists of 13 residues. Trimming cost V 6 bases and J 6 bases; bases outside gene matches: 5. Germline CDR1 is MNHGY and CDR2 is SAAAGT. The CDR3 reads CASRDRVSDTQYF. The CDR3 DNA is TGTGCCAGCAGGGACAGGGTGTCGGATACGCAGTATTTT.

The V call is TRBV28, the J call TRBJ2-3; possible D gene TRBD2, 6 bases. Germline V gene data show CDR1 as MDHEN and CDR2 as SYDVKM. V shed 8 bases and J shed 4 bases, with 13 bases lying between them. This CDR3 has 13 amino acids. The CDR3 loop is CASGGAESDTQYF. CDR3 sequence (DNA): TGTGCCAGCGGAGGGGCAGAATCAGATACGCAGTATTTT.

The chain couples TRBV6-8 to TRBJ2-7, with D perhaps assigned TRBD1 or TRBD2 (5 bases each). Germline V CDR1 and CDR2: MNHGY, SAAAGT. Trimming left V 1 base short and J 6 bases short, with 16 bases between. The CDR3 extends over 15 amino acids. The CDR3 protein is CASSYLDPGPFEQYF. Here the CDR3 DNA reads TGTGCCAGCAGTTACTTGGACCCGGGGCCCTTCGAGCAGTACTTC.

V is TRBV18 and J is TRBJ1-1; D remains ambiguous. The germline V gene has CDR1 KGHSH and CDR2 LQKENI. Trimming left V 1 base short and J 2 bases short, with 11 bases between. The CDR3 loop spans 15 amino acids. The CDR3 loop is CASSPQGKGNTEAFF. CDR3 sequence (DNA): TGTGCCAGCTCACCACAGGGAAAAGGAAACACTGAAGCTTTCTTT. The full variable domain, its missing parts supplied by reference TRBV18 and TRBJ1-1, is NAGVMQNPRHLVRRRGQEARLRCSPMKGHSHVYWYRQLPEEGLKFMVYLQKENIIDESGMPKERFSAEFPKEGPSILRIQQVVRGDSAAYFCASSPQGKGNTEAFFGQGTRLTVV.

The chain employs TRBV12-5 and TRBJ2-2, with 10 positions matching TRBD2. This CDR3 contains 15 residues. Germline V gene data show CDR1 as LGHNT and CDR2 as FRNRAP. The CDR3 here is CATRRSGGPTGELFF. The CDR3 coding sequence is TGTGCCACCAGACGTAGCGGGGGGCCAACCGGGGAGCTGTTTTTT.

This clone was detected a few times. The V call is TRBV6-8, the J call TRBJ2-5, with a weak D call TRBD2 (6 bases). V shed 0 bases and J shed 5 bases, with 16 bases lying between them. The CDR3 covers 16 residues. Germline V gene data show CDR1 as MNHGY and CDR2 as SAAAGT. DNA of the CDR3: TGTGCCAGCAGTTACTCGGGGGACTCCCGATCGGAGACCCAGTACTTC. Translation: CASSYSGDSRSETQYF.

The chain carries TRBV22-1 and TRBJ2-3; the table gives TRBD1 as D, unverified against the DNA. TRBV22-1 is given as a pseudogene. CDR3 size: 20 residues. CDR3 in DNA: TGTGCCACCAGTGGAACTGGACAGGGGGCCCAGGGACGTAGCACAGATACGCAGTATTTT. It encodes CATSGTGQGAQGRSTDTQYF.

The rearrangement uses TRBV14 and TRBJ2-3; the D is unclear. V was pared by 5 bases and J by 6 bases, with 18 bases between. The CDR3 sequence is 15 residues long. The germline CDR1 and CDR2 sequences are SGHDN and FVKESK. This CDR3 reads CASSETPQAPDTQYF. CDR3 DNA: TGTGCCAGCAGCGAAACGCCACAAGCCCCGGATACGCAGTATTTT.

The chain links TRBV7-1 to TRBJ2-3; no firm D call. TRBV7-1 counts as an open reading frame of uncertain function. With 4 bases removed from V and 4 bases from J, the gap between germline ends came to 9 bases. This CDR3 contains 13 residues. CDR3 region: CASSLMASDTQYF. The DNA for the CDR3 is TGTGCCAGCAGCTTAATGGCGTCAGATACGCAGTATTTT.

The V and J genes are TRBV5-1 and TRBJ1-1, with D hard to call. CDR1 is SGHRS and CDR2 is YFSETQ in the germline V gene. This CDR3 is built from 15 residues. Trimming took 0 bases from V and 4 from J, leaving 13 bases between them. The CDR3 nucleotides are TGCGCCAGCAGCTTGGGGAGGTCTGGCGGCACTGAAGCTTTCTTT. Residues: CASSLGRSGGTEAFF.

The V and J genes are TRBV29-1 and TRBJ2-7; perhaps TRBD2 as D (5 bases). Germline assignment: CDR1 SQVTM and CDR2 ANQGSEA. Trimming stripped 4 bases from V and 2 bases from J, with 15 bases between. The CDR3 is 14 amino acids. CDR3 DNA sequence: TGCAGCGTTGTTGGTGCCCACGGGACCTACGAGCAGTACTTC. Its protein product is CSVVGAHGTYEQYF.

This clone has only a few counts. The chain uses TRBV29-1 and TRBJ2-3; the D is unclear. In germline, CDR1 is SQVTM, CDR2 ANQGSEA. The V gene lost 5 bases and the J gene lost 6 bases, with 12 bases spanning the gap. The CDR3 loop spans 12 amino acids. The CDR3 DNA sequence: TGCAGCGTTCTATATCTTGAGGATACGCAGTATTTT. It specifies CSVLYLEDTQYF.

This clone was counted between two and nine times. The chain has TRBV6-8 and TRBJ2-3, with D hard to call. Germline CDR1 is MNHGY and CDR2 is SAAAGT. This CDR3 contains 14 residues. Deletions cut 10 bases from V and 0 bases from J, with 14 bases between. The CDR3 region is CAIRGAFSTDTQYF. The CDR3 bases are TGTGCCATCAGAGGCGCGTTCAGCACAGATACGCAGTATTTT.

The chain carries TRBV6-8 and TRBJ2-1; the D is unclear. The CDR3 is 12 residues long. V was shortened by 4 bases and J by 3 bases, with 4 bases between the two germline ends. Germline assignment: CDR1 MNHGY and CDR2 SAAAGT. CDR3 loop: CASSWGYNEQFF. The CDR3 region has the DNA TGTGCCAGCAGTTGGGGCTACAATGAGCAGTTCTTC.

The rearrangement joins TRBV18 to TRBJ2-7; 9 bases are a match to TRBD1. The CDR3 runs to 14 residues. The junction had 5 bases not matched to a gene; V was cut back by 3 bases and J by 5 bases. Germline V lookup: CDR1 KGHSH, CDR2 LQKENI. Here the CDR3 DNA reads TGTGCCAGCTCACCGGGACAGGGCCCTGACGAGCAGTACTTC. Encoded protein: CASSPGQGPDEQYF.

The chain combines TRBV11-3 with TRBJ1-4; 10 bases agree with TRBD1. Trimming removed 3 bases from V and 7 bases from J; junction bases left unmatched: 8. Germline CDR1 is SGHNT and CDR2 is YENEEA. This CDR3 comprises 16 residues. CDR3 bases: TGTGCCAGCAGCTTGCATCCGGGACAGGGGAGTGAAAAACTGTTTTTT. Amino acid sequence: CASSLHPGQGSEKLFF.

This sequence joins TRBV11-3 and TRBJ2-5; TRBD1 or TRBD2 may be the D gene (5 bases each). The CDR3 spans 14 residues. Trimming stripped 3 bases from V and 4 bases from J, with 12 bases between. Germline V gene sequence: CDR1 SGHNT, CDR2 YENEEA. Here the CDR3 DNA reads TGTGCCAGCAGCTTCGGGACCACTGTAGAGACCCAGTACTTC. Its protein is CASSFGTTVETQYF.

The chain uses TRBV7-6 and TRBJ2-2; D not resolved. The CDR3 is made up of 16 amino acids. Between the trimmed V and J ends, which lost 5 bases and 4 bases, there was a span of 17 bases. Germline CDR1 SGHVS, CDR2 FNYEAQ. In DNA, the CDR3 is TGTGCCAGCAGCCAAGAAAGGGCACTCCCCACCGGGGAGCTGTTTTTT. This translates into CASSQERALPTGELFF.

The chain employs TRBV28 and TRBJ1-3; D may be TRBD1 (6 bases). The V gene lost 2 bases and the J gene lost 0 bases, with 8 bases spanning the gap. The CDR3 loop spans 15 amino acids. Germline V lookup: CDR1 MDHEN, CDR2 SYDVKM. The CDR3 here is CASSLGGGSGNTIYF. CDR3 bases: TGTGCCAGCAGTTTAGGAGGGGGCTCTGGAAACACCATATATTTT.

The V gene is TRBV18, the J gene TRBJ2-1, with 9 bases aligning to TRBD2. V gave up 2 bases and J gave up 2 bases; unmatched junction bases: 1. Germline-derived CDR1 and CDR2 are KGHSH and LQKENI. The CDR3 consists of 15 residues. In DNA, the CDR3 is TGTGCCAGCTCACCAGCGGGAGGGACCTACAATGAGCAGTTCTTC. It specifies CASSPAGGTYNEQFF.

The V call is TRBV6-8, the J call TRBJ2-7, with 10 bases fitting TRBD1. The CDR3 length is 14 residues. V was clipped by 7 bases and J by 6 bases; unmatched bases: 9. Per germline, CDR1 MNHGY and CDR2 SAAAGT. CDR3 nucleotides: TGTGCCAGCAACCTGGGACAGGGGAACGGCGAGCAGTACTTC. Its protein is CASNLGQGNGEQYF.

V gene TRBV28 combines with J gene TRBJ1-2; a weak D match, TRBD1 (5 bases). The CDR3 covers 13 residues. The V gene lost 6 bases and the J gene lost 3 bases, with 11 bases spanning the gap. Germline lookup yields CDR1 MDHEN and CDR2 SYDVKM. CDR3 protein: CASSVTEDYGYTF. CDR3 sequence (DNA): TGTGCCAGCAGCGTGACAGAAGACTATGGCTACACCTTC.

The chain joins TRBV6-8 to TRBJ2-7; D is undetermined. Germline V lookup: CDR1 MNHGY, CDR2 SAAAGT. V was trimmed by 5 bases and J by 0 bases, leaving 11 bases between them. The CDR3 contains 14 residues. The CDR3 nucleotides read TGTGCCAGCAGTGCCCTACTGAGCTCCTACGAGCAGTACTTC. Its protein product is CASSALLSSYEQYF.

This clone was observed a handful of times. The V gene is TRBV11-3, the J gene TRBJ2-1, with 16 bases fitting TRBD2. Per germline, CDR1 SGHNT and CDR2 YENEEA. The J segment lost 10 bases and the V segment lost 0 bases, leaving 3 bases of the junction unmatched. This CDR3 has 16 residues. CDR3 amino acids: CASSLEGTSGRGEQFF. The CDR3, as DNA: TGTGCCAGCAGCTTAGAGGGGACTAGCGGGAGGGGGGAGCAGTTCTTC.

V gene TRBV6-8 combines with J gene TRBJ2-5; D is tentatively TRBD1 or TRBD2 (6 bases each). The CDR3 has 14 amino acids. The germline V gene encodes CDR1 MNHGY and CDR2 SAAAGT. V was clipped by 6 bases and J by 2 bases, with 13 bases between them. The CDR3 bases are TGTGCCAGCAGCTCTCGAGGGGGGCAAGAGACCCAGTACTTC. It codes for CASSSRGGQETQYF.

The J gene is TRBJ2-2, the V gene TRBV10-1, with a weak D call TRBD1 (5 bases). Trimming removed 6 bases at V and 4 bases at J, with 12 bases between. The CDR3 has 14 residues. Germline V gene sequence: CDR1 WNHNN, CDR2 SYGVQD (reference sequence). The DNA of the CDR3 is TGCGCCAGCAGATCCCAGGGCGGCACCGGGGAGCTGTTTTTT. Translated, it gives CASRSQGGTGELFF.

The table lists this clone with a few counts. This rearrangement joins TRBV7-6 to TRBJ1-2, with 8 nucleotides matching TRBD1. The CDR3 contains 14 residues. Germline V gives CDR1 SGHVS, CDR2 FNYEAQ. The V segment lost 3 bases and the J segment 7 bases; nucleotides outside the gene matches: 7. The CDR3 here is CASSFDSGQGGYTF. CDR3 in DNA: TGTGCCAGCAGCTTCGACTCCGGACAGGGTGGCTACACCTTC.